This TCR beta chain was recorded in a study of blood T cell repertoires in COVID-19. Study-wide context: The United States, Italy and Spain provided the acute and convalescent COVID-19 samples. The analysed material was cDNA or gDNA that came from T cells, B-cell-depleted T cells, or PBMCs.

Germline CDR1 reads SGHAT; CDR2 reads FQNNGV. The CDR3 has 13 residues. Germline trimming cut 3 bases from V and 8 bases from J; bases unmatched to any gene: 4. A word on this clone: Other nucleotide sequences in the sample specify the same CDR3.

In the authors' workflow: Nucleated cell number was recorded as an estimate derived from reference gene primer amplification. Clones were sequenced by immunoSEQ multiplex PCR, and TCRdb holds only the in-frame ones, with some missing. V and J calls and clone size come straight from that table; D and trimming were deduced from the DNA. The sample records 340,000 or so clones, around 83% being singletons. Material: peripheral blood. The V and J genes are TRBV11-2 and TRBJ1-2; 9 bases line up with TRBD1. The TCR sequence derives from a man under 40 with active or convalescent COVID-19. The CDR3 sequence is CASSLWTGDGYTF. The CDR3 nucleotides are TGTGCCAGCAGCTTGTGGACAGGGGACGGCTACACCTTC.